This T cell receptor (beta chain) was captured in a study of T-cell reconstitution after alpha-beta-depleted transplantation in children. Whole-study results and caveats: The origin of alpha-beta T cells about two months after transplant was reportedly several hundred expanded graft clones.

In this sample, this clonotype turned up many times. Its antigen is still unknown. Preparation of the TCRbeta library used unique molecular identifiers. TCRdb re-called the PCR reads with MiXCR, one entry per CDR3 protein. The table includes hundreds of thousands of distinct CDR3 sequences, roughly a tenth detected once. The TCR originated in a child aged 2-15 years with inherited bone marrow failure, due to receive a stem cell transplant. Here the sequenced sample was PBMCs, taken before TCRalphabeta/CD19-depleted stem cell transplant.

The CDR3 coding sequence is TGCGCCAGCAGCCAAGGGGTGAGCTCCTACAATGAGCAGTTCTTC. This encodes CASSQGVSSYNEQFF. J is TRBJ2-1 and V is TRBV4-3, with D unclear. Trimming removed 1 base at V and 0 bases at J, with 7 bases between. There are 15 residues in the CDR3. The V gene's germline CDR1 is LGHNA and CDR2 YSLEER.